These 32 T cell receptor beta chains were all obtained from the same sample, sequenced in a study of regulatory T cells in long-lasting Graves disease. Regarding time point: newly diagnosed GD, antithyroid drugs for less than 3 months. After RNA was extracted from PBMCs, the TCR library was made from it. CDR3-region Arm-PCR and iRepertoire HTBI primers produced the TCR beta libraries. TCRdb itself ran the multiplex PCR reads through MiXCR, one entry per CDR3 protein. Of about 540,000 distinct CDR3 sequences listed, roughly 13% are singletons. This same sample was also taken into another study, of T cells in Graves' hyperthyroidism and ophthalmopathy.

This specimen consisted of peripheral blood mononuclear cells (PBMCs), obtained at new diagnosis, from a patient treated with antithyroid drugs. The receptors were sampled from a man aged 25-40 years with Graves disease.

The rearrangement uses TRBV5-6 and TRBJ1-6; no clear D. The CDR3 has 16 residues. In germline, CDR1 is SGHDT, CDR2 YYEEEE. V lost 0 bases, J lost 9 bases, and 16 bases lay in between. CDR3 residues: CASSLAPAFLSSPLHF. CDR3 bases: TGTGCCAGCAGCTTGGCCCCAGCTTTCCTCAGTTCACCCCTCCACTTT.

The sample holds a few counts of this clonotype. The chain recombines TRBV20-1 with TRBJ2-1; TRBD1 matches at 8 bases. This CDR3 is 14 amino acids long. Germline V lookup: CDR1 DFQATT, CDR2 SNEGSKA (reference sequence). The junction had 5 bases not matched to a gene; V was cut back by 3 bases and J by 4 bases. The CDR3 is CSASTGGSYNEQFF. The CDR3 DNA is TGCAGTGCTAGTACAGGGGGATCATACAATGAGCAGTTCTTC.

V and J are TRBV7-6 and TRBJ2-1; tentatively, D is TRBD1 (5 bases). Trimming took 3 bases from V and 8 from J, leaving 11 bases between them. Germline V gene lookup returns CDR1 SGHVS and CDR2 FNYEAQ. The CDR3 consists of 13 residues. The CDR3: CASSFSLGDEQFF. The CDR3 DNA reads as TGTGCCAGCAGCTTTTCGTTAGGGGATGAGCAGTTCTTC.

This clonotype came up a few times. The V gene is TRBV20-1, the J gene TRBJ2-1; 8 nucleotides agree with TRBD2. Per the germline V gene, CDR1 is DFQATT and CDR2 is SNEGSKA (reference sequence). The CDR3 has 18 residues. The V segment lost 0 bases and the J segment 0 bases; nucleotides outside the gene matches: 10. CDR3 nucleotides: TGCAGTGCTAGAGATCTTAGCGGGACTCCCCTCTCCTACAATGAGCAGTTCTTC. Encoded protein: CSARDLSGTPLSYNEQFF.

The table lists this clonotype with many counts. This rearrangement joins TRBV12-3 or TRBV12-4 to TRBJ2-1; 15 nucleotides align to TRBD2. The J segment lost 3 bases and the V segment lost 6 bases, leaving 6 bases of the junction unmatched. The CDR3 contains 17 residues. CDR3 in DNA: TGTGCCAGCAGGGGGGGGACTAGCGGGAGGAGCTACAATGAGCAGTTCTTC. Its protein product is CASRGGTSGRSYNEQFF.

The sample holds many counts of this clonotype. V usage is TRBV11-2 and J usage is TRBJ2-5; unclear D gene. The CDR3 contains 13 residues. V lost 7 bases and J 2 bases, leaving 11 bases between the germline ends. The germline CDR1 and CDR2 sequences are SGHAT and FQNNGV. CDR3 DNA sequence: TGTGCCAGCACCCGACTGGCTCAAGAGACCCAGTACTTC. Amino acid sequence: CASTRLAQETQYF.

The chain combines TRBV30 with TRBJ2-3; D gene unclear. The CDR3 covers 13 residues. Germline-derived CDR1 and CDR2 are GTSNPN and SVGIG (reference sequence). The V and J ends lost 0 bases and 3 bases respectively, with 7 bases between them. The CDR3 DNA reads as TGTGCCTGGAGTGTAGGGCTTACAGATACGCAGTATTTT. The encoded protein is CAWSVGLTDTQYF.

The chain joins TRBV14 to TRBJ2-3; possibly TRBD1 or TRBD2 for D (5 bases each). Trimming left V 1 base short and J 0 bases short, with 20 bases between. This CDR3 contains 19 residues. Germline V CDR1 and CDR2: SGHDN, FVKESK. CDR3 in DNA: TGTGCCAGCAGCCAAGGACGGGGCGCTTTTTTCTCTAGCACAGATACGCAGTATTTT. Its translation is CASSQGRGAFFSSTDTQYF.

The rearrangement uses TRBV5-8 and TRBJ2-2; possible D gene TRBD1, 6 bases. Germline CDR1 SGHTS, CDR2 YDEGEE. Trimming pared 4 bases from V and 1 base from J, leaving 14 bases between. The CDR3 loop spans 16 amino acids. The CDR3 is CASSLRQDVNTGELFF. The CDR3 coding sequence is TGTGCCAGCAGCCTGAGACAGGACGTGAACACCGGGGAGCTGTTTTTT.

The CDR3: CAIKGDRLNSYEQYF. CDR3 DNA sequence: TGTGCCATCAAGGGGGACAGGTTAAACTCCTACGAGCAGTACTTC. The chain joins TRBV10-3 to TRBJ2-7; 8 bases line up with TRBD1. V trimming: 7 bases; J trimming: 0 bases; junction bases outside the gene matches: 8. CDR3 length: 15 residues. Per germline, CDR1 ENHRY and CDR2 SYGVKD.

This clonotype was seen many times. This rearrangement joins TRBV6-1 to TRBJ1-1; 9 nucleotides agree with TRBD1. The CDR3 totals 14 residues. Trimming at V came to 4 bases and at J to 3 bases, leaving 3 bases not matched to a gene. Looked up from germline, CDR1 is MNHNS and CDR2 is SASEGT. The CDR3: CASSAQGADTEAFF. CDR3 sequence (DNA): TGTGCCAGCAGTGCACAGGGGGCAGACACTGAAGCTTTCTTT.

This clonotype came up many times. The chain has TRBV20-1 and TRBJ2-1; 13 nucleotides agree with TRBD2. V lost 6 bases, J lost 4 bases, and 6 bases stayed unmatched. Per germline, CDR1 DFQATT and CDR2 SNEGSKA (reference sequence). The length of the CDR3 is 15 residues. The CDR3 bases are TGCAGTGCCCGGACTAGCGGGAGAGCTTACAATGAGCAGTTCTTC. Translating gives CSARTSGRAYNEQFF.

This clonotype was recorded many times. The CDR3 loop is CASRGQGSYNEQFF. The CDR3 region has the DNA TGTGCCAGCAGGGGACAGGGCTCCTACAATGAGCAGTTCTTC. The genes are TRBV19 and TRBJ2-1; 9 bases are a match to TRBD1. The germline V gene encodes CDR1 LNHDA and CDR2 SQIVND (reference sequence). This CDR3 comprises 14 residues. The ends lost 9 bases at V and 0 bases at J; junction bases unmatched: 3.

V is TRBV20-1 and J is TRBJ2-7; D may be TRBD2 (6 bases). CDR3 length equals 13 residues. CDR1 and CDR2 (germline): DFQATT, SNEGSKA (reference sequence). Trimming left V 0 bases short and J 2 bases short, with 8 bases between. This CDR3 is CSARDTSTYEQYF. CDR3 coding DNA: TGCAGTGCTAGAGACACTAGCACCTACGAGCAGTACTTC.

The rearrangement links TRBV19 to TRBJ2-1, with TRBD2 identical over 14 bases. CDR3 length: 17 residues. CDR1 and CDR2 (germline): LNHDA, SQIVND (reference sequence). The J segment lost 2 bases and the V segment lost 10 bases, leaving 10 bases of the junction unmatched. CDR3 nucleotides: TGTGCCACCTACCCCGGGACTAGCGGGAGTCCCTACAATGAGCAGTTCTTC. As protein: CATYPGTSGSPYNEQFF.

This clonotype was counted a few times. The chain links TRBV5-1 to TRBJ1-2; tentatively, D is TRBD1 (6 bases). Deletions cut 4 bases from V and 4 bases from J, with 26 bases between. Per the germline V gene, CDR1 is SGHRS and CDR2 is YFSETQ. CDR3 length: 18 amino acids. The CDR3 sequence: CASSRTVGQPRTTYGYTF. For the CDR3, the DNA is TGCGCCAGCAGCCGAACTGTCGGACAGCCTAGAACCACCTATGGCTACACCTTC.

A single count supports this clonotype. A read error is likely, as this CDR3 ends without the conserved phenylalanine or tryptophan. The DNA is omitted, as the CDR3 cannot be located on it reliably, and the CDR3 follows TCRdb's listing. V is TRBV2 and J is TRBJ2-1; TRBD2 was called by the table and not checked on the DNA. The CDR3 has 10 amino acids, counting both end residues. Looked up from germline, CDR1 is SNHLY and CDR2 is FYNNEI. CDR3 residues: CASSDLLLAG.

CDR3 coding DNA: TGTGCCAGCAGCTTGGCCTTTGGCGGCTACGAGCAGTACTTC. This gives the protein CASSLAFGGYEQYF. The genes are TRBV5-5 and TRBJ2-7; D is uncertain. Germline values: CDR1 SGHKS, CDR2 YYEKEE (reference sequence). This CDR3 region has 14 residues. Deletions cut 0 bases from V and 3 bases from J, with 10 bases between.

This clonotype was found many times. The gene calls are TRBV7-3 and TRBJ2-3; 8 bases agree with TRBD2. The CDR3 is 15 amino acids. CDR1 is SGHTA and CDR2 is FQGTGA in the germline V gene. Trimming cost V 2 bases and J 4 bases; bases outside gene matches: 5. As DNA, the CDR3 is TGTGCCAGCAGCTTAGGCGGGAGGATGTCAGATACGCAGTATTTT. Its translation is CASSLGGRMSDTQYF.

The V call is TRBV6-1, the J call TRBJ2-2, with D unresolved. Trimming removed 1 base at V and 7 bases at J, with 10 bases between. From germline, CDR1 is MNHNS and CDR2 SASEGT. The CDR3 runs 14 residues. In DNA, the CDR3 is TGTGCCAGCAGTGAAGAGTCCCACGACGGGGAGCTGTTTTTT. Protein sequence: CASSEESHDGELFF.

The chain employs TRBV20-1 and TRBJ2-2; D gene uncertain. Germline V gives CDR1 DFQATT, CDR2 SNEGSKA (reference sequence). Trimming cost V 6 bases and J 6 bases, with 14 bases left between them. The CDR3 consists of 13 residues. CDR3 nucleotides: TGCAGTGCCGGGTCCTTGGACCCCGGGGAGCTGTTTTTT. Translation: CSAGSLDPGELFF.

The chain uses TRBV5-1 and TRBJ2-5, with TRBD1 as a possible D gene (5 bases). CDR3 length equals 12 residues. V dropped 5 bases and J dropped 5 bases, with 10 bases sitting between them. Germline V gene sequence: CDR1 SGHRS, CDR2 YFSETQ. In DNA form, the CDR3 reads TGCGCCAGCAGTCAGGGAAAGGAGACCCAGTACTTC. Protein product: CASSQGKETQYF.

This clonotype was counted ten times or more. The V call is TRBV24-1, the J call TRBJ2-7; D gene uncertain. Germline assignment: CDR1 KGHDR and CDR2 SFDVKD. The CDR3 extends over 14 amino acids. V dropped 9 bases and J dropped 2 bases, with 16 bases sitting between them. CDR3 in amino acids: CATLAPHPPYEQYF. The CDR3 region has the DNA TGTGCCACCTTAGCTCCTCACCCACCCTACGAGCAGTACTTC.

This clonotype was counted a few times. The chain has TRBV12-5 and TRBJ2-7; TRBD1 matches 8 bases. The CDR3 has 16 amino acids. J was trimmed by 2 bases and V by 0 bases; bases with no gene match: 6. CDR1 is LGHNT and CDR2 is FRNRAP in the germline V gene. CDR3 coding DNA: TGTGCTAGTGGTTTGGTATTGGGACAGGACCCCTACGAGCAGTACTTC. Amino acids: CASGLVLGQDPYEQYF.

This clonotype was found a few times. The rearrangement joins TRBV24-1 to TRBJ1-2, with D perhaps TRBD1 (5 bases). The CDR3 runs to 11 residues. Looked up from germline, CDR1 is KGHDR and CDR2 is SFDVKD. Trimming pared 5 bases from V and 7 bases from J, leaving 7 bases between. CDR3 sequence reads: CATSGDSGYTF. In DNA form, the CDR3 reads TGTGCCACCAGTGGTGACAGTGGCTACACCTTC.

This clonotype was found many times. V usage is TRBV12-3 or TRBV12-4 and J usage is TRBJ1-1; 7 bases are a match to TRBD1. The CDR3 has 10 residues. Trimming took 8 bases from V and 14 from J; bases not matched to a gene: 8. The CDR3 DNA is TGTGCCAGCGGCCGGGACAGAAGATTCTTT. Protein: CASGRDRRFF.

In this sample, this clonotype turned up many times. The chain uses TRBV28 and TRBJ2-1; a possible D gene is TRBD2 (6 bases). This CDR3 is built from 14 residues. V lost 2 bases and J lost 11, with 16 bases in between. Germline values: CDR1 MDHEN, CDR2 SYDVKM. The CDR3 nucleotides read TGTGCCAGCAGTTTACGGGGGAGCCTTCCCAAGCAGTTCTTC. Protein sequence: CASSLRGSLPKQFF. The variable domain in full, completed from reference TRBV28 and TRBJ2-1, reads DVKVTQSSRYLVKRTGEKVFLECVQDMDHENMFWYRQDPGLGLRLIYFSYDVKMKEKGDIPEGYSVSREKKERFSLILESASTNQTSMYLCASSLRGSLPKQFFGPGTRLTVL.

This clonotype was seen at least ten times. The chain links TRBV2 to TRBJ1-1, with D maybe TRBD1 (5 bases). The V end was cut by 6 bases, the J end by 0 bases, with 14 bases between. The CDR3 length is 15 residues. The germline gives CDR1 SNHLY, CDR2 FYNNEI. CDR3 bases: TGTGCCAGCAGGGGAAGGGGCAGCGTGAACACTGAAGCTTTCTTT. This gives the protein CASRGRGSVNTEAFF.

This clonotype was recorded at least ten times. The chain recombines TRBV2 with TRBJ1-2; D is undetermined. This CDR3 has 13 amino acids. CDR1 SNHLY and CDR2 FYNNEI come from the germline V gene. The V and J ends lost 4 bases and 8 bases respectively, with 14 bases between them. Here the CDR3 DNA reads TGTGCCAGCAGTGTGTGGGGAGGCGAAGGCTACACCTTC. This encodes CASSVWGGEGYTF.

This clonotype was observed at least ten times. The chain employs TRBV27 and TRBJ2-7; possibly TRBD2 for D (7 bases). Germline V lookup: CDR1 MNHEY, CDR2 SMNVEV (reference sequence). CDR3 length: 15 residues. The ends were cut back, 7 bases at V and 1 base at J, with 17 bases in the middle. CDR3 sequence (DNA): TGTGCCAGCACATCCCGGGGGGCGAGGTCCTACGAGCAGTACTTC. It yields the protein CASTSRGARSYEQYF.

About this clonotype itself: One base separates it from a far larger clone, so it is likely a read error. The chain couples TRBV5-1 to TRBJ2-3, with 11 bases identical to TRBD2. The CDR3 spans 17 residues. Germline V gene sequence: CDR1 SGHRS, CDR2 YFSETQ. CDR3 in amino acids: CASTWASGRWGTDTQYF. As DNA, the CDR3 is TGTGCCAGCACCTGGGCTAGCGGGAGGTGGGGCACAGATACGCAGTATTTT.

This clonotype was counted many times. V is TRBV30 and J is TRBJ2-3, with D possibly being TRBD2 (5 bases). Trimming took 8 bases from V and 3 from J, leaving 15 bases between them. Germline lookup yields CDR1 GTSNPN and CDR2 SVGIG (reference sequence). The CDR3 sequence is 13 residues long. CDR3 protein: CATAAGWTDTQYF. The CDR3 DNA reads as TGTGCCACTGCTGCGGGTTGGACAGATACGCAGTATTTT.